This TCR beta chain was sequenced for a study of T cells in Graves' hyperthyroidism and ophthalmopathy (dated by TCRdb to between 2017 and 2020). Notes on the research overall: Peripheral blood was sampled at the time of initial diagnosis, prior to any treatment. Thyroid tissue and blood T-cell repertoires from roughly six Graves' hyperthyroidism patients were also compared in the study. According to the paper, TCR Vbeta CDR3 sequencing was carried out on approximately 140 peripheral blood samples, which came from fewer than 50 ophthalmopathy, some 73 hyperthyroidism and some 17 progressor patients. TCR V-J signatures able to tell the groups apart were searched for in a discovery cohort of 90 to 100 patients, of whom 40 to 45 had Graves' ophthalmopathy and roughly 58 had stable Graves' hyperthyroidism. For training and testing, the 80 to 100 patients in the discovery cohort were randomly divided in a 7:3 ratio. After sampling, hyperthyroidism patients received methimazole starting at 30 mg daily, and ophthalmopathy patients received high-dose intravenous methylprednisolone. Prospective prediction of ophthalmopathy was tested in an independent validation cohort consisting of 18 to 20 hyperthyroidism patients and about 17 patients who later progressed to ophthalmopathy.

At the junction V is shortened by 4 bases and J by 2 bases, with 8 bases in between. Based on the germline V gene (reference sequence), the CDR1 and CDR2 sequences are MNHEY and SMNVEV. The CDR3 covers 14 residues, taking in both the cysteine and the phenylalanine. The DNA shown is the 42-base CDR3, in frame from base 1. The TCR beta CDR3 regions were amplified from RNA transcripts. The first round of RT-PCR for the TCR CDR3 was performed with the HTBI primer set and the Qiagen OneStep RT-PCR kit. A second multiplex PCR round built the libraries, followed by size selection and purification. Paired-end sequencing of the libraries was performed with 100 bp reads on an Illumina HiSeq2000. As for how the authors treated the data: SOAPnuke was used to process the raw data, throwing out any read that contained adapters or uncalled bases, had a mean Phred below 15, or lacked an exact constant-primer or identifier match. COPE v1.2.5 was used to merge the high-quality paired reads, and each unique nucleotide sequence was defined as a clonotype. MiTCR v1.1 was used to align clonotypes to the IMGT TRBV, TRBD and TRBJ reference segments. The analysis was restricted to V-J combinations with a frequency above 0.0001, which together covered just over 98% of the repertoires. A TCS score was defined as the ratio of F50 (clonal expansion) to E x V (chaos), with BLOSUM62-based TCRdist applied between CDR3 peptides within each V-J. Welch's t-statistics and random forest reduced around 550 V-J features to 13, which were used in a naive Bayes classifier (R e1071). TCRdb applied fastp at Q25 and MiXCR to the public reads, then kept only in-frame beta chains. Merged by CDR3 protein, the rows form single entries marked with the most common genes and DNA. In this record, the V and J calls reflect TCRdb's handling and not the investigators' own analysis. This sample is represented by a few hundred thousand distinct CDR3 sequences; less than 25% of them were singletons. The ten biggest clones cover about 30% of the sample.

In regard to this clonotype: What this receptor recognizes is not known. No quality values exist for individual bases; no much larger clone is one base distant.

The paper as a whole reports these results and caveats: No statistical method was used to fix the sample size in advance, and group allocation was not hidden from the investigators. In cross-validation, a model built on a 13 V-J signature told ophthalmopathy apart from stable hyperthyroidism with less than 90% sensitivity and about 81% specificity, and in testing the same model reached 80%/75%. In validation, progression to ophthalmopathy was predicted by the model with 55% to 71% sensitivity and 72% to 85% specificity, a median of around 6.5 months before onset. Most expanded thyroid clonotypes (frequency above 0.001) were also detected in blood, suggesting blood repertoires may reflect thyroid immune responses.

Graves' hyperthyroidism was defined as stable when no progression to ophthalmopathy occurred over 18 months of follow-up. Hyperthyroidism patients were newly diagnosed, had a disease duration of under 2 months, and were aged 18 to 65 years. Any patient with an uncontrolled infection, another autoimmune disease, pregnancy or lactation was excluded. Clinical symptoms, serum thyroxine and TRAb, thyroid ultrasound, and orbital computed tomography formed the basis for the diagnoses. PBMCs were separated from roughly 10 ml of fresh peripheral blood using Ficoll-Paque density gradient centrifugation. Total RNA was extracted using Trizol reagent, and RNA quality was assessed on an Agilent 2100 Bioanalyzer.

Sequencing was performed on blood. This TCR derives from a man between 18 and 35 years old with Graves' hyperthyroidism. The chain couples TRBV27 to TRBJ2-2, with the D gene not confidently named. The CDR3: CASSWASNTGELFF. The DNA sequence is TGTGCCAGCAGTTGGGCTTCTAACACCGGGGAGCTGTTTTTT.